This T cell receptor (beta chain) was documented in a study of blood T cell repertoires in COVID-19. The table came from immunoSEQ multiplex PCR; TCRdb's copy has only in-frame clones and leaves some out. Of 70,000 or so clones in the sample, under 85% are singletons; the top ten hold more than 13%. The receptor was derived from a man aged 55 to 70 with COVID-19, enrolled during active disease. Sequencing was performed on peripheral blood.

Here the CDR3 reads CASSEDRRHSNQPQHF. CDR3 in DNA: TGTGCCAGCAGTGAGGACAGGAGACATAGCAATCAGCCCCAGCATTTT. This chain connects TRBV2 to TRBJ1-5; TRBD1 aligns across 7 bases. The trim removed 3 bases at V and 0 bases at J, leaving 5 bases unmatched. CDR1 and CDR2 (germline): SNHLY, FYNNEI. The length of the CDR3 is 16 residues.